This T cell receptor beta chain derives from a study of blood T cell repertoires in COVID-19 (dated by TCRdb to 2018 to 2021). Looking at the study overall: Samples from collaborators originated in the United States, Italy and Spain and spanned both the acute and convalescent phases of COVID-19. The material from the prospective study consisted of cDNA or gDNA derived from T cells, B-cell-depleted T cells, or PBMCs. Subjects who had been exposed to COVID-19, were actively infected with it, or had recovered from it provided the deeply sampled blood TCRbeta repertoires that made up the dataset. The repertoires were made available in a free public database intended to serve as a resource for research on the immune response to SARS-CoV-2. Samples came from the ongoing ImmuneRACE study (first 160 participants) plus 1,254 subjects from 6 global collaborators. The sample metadata nearly always contained a de-identified subject ID, COVID-19 status, age in years and sex. Where available, HLA class I and class II types were taken from metadata supplied by the sample provider and were not determined by assay-based typing. Points the paper makes about the study in general: How much clinical and demographic metadata was included differed by source and by participant, and the metadata was provided uncurated.

Regarding this clone: This clone's antigen is unknown. One base away there is no much larger clone; base qualities are not given.

The CDR3 sequence holds 15 residues, the cysteine and phenylalanine included. The CDR3 DNA has 45 bases and is translated from base 1. Trimming removed 0 bases from V and 3 bases from J; the gene matches leave 5 bases unexplained. The germline V gene (reference sequence) specifies GTSNPN as CDR1 and SVGIG as CDR2. TCRbeta CDR3 regions were amplified from genomic DNA by means of the immunoSEQ Assay, a bias-controlled multiplex PCR. The paper's processing steps were these. Nucleated cell counts per sample were estimated from amplification of reference gene primers within the assay. To quantify the absolute abundance of each unique TCRbeta CDR3 rearrangement, sequence reads were collapsed and filtered. For each sample, productive Simpson clonality was calculated as the square root of Simpson's diversity index across productive rearrangements. TCRdb limited this immuneACCESS table to in-frame rearrangements with V and J called. A share of clones is missing; checked studies link under half to unresolved V genes, and the rest is unexplained. The V and J calls and clone size come from that table; D and trimming were worked out from the DNA. This sample holds just over 250,000 clones; 87% were observed only once. The ten largest make up 2% to 2.5% of the sample.

The collaborating institutions used their own protocols to collect whole blood in K2EDTA tubes. Collaborator samples were shipped for TCRbeta analysis as frozen whole blood, isolated PBMCs, or DNA extracted from either sample type. The TCR sequence derives from a woman aged 50 to 60 with acute or convalescent COVID-19. Sequencing was done on a sample of peripheral blood. The V and J segments used are TRBV30 and TRBJ1-5, and TRBD1 matches 7 of the central bases. The CDR3 protein is CAWSVQGRLNQPQHF. DNA sequence: TGTGCCTGGAGTGTACAGGGGAGGCTCAATCAGCCCCAGCATTTT.